This T cell receptor (beta chain) was sequenced in a study of vaccination and CD4 T cells after COVID-19. About the research overall: The authors used overlapping spike peptides from SARS-CoV-2, HCoV-NL63, HCoV-OC43 and HCoV-229E to stimulate cells. General study results and limits: Reactive clonotype counts went from median about 21 after infection to roughly 39 after vaccination, nonsignificantly.

Looked up from germline, CDR1 is DFQATT and CDR2 is SNEGSKA (reference sequence). V gave up 1 base and J gave up 4 bases, with 11 bases separating them. This CDR3 comprises 13 residues. Treatment of the sample: roughly 10-day PBMC culture with coronavirus spike peptide pools or control peptides (ViraFEST assay). Ahead of the COVID-19 pandemic (2011-2018), the CD4+ T cells of the unexposed donor were collected. Before TCRs were sequenced, ViraFEST expanded antigen-specific T cells with peptide pools. Half of the medium was exchanged for fresh IL-2 medium, first on day 3 and then on day 7. There are a few counts of this clonotype. What it binds is not known. The Oncomine TCR Beta short-read assay sequenced DNA from cultured CD4+ T cells. Genomic DNA was isolated from CD4+ T cells that had been cultured. TCRdb re-called the PCR reads through MiXCR, storing one row per CDR3 protein. The profile covers 9,500 or so distinct CDR3 sequences, with 25% to 30% appearing a single time and roughly 13% taken by the ten largest.

J is TRBJ2-7 and V is TRBV20-1; D gene uncertain. The sample taken for sequencing was CD4+ T cells from blood, cultured in vitro. This TCR was sampled from a human donor in good health. CDR3 DNA: TGCAGTGCTAGAGTCCCGTCGACTTACGAGCAGTACTTC. This translates into CSARVPSTYEQYF.